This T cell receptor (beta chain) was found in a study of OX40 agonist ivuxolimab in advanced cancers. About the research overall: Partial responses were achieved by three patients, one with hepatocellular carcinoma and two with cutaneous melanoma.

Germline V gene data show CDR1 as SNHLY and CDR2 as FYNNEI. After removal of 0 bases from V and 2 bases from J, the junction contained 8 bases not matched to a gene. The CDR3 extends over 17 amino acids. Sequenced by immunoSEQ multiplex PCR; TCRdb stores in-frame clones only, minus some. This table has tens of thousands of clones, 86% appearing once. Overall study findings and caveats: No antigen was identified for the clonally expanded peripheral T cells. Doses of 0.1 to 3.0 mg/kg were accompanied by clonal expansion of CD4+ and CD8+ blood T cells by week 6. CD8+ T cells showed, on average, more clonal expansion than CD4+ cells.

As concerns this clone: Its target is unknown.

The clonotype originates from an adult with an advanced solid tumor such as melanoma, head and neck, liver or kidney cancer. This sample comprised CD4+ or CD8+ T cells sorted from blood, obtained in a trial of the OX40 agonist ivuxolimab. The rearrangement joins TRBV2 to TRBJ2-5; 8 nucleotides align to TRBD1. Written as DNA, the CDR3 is TGTGCCAGCAGTGAAGCTGGCCGGTGGACAGGGCAAGAGACCCAGTACTTC. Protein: CASSEAGRWTGQETQYF.